A selection of T cell receptor beta chains follows, all from one sample in a study of chemoradiotherapy in HPV16-positive cancers. Here immunoSEQ multiplex PCR was the method, and the copy in TCRdb shows in-frame clones only, minus some. The repertoire holds fewer than 10,000 clones, with around 80% as singletons. This sample comprised tumor tissue, obtained from a patient who underwent chemoradiotherapy. The receptor set was obtained from a human donor with HPV-associated anogenital cancer. Each CDR3 is given with its conserved first and last residue. Each record gives: clone size, J gene, D gene, V gene, CDR3 protein, CDR3 DNA. The D gene is left open where the match is weak. Expanded clones are given a class, and other clones once, few, many or no size at all.

few TRBJ2-6 - TRBV27 CASSTTGPTSGANVLTF TGTGCCAGCAGTACCACAGGGCCGACCTCTGGGGCCAACGTCCTGACTTTC
- TRBJ2-1 - TRBV15 CATSRGDPGGEQFF TGTGCCACCAGCAGAGGGGACCCGGGTGGTGAGCAGTTCTTC
- TRBJ2-3 TRBD2 TRBV7-3 CASSLAGASTDTQYF TGTGCCAGCAGCTTGGCGGGAGCCAGCACAGATACGCAGTATTTT
- TRBJ1-2 TRBD1 TRBV9 CASSVQTGGVIRFSYGYTF TGTGCCAGCAGCGTCCAGACAGGGGGCGTTATTCGGTTCTCGTATGGCTACACCTTC
- TRBJ2-6 - TRBV4-3 CASSQLNSGGGANVLTF TGCGCCAGCAGCCAATTGAACAGTGGAGGTGGGGCCAACGTCCTGACTTTC
- TRBJ1-1 - TRBV4-3 CASSQDWGRNTEAFF TGCGCCAGCAGCCAAGATTGGGGGAGGAACACTGAAGCTTTCTTT
- TRBJ1-1 TRBD1 TRBV7-2 CASSSVDRGATEAFF TGTGCCAGCAGCTCCGTGGACAGGGGAGCCACTGAAGCTTTCTTT
once TRBJ1-5 TRBD1 TRBV12-5 CASGNDRGNQPQHF TGTGCTAGTGGTAATGACAGGGGGAATCAGCCCCAGCATTTT
once TRBJ2-3 TRBD2 TRBV5-1 CASMGLAGATDTQYF TGCGCCAGCATGGGACTAGCGGGGGCCACAGATACGCAGTATTTT
few TRBJ2-5 - TRBV2 CASSDRSRGPEAQYF TGTGCCAGCAGTGACAGATCCAGGGGTCCTGAGGCCCAGTACTTC
- TRBJ2-5 TRBD1 TRBV28 CASSDYRGLETQYF TGTGCCAGCAGTGATTACAGGGGGCTGGAGACCCAGTACTTC
- TRBJ2-7 - TRBV10-3 CAISEQVGEQYF TGTGCCATCAGTGAGCAGGTCGGCGAGCAGTACTTC
- TRBJ2-7 TRBD1 TRBV7-9 CASSHRGRDEQYF TGTGCCAGCAGCCACAGGGGGCGCGACGAGCAGTACTTC
- TRBJ1-3 - TRBV5-1 CASSLSQPGSGNTIYF TGCGCCAGCAGCTTGTCCCAACCGGGCTCTGGAAACACCATATATTTT
once TRBJ1-2 TRBD1 TRBV27 CASSIGTGVANYGYTF TGTGCCAGCAGTATTGGGACAGGCGTAGCTAACTATGGCTACACCTTC
- TRBJ1-1 - TRBV11-3 CASSPPKRGRNTEAFF TGTGCCAGCAGCCCCCCGAAACGGGGGAGGAACACTGAAGCTTTCTTT
once TRBJ2-5 TRBD1 TRBV6-6 CASSRGRGQETQYF TGTGCCAGCTCTCGGGGCAGGGGGCAAGAGACCCAGTACTTC
- TRBJ2-7 TRBD1 TRBV7-3 CASSKDRADEQYF TGTGCCAGCAGCAAAGACAGGGCGGACGAGCAGTACTTC
- TRBJ1-1 - TRBV7-9 CASSFLYAGEAFF TGTGCCAGCAGCTTTCTCTACGCAGGGGAAGCTTTCTTT
- TRBJ2-3 TRBD1 TRBV7-9 CASGGQGLVAQYF TGTGCCAGCGGGGGACAGGGACTTGTAGCGCAGTATTTT
- TRBJ1-1 TRBD1 TRBV10-3 CAISTGGATEAFF TGTGCCATCAGCACAGGGGGAGCAACTGAAGCTTTCTTT
few TRBJ2-1 - TRBV27 CASSPGPTNNEQFF TGTGCCAGCAGTCCGGGACCAACAAACAATGAGCAGTTCTTC
few TRBJ2-5 TRBD2 TRBV30 CAWTLALAEVETQYF TGTGCCTGGACCCTGGCGCTAGCGGAGGTAGAGACCCAGTACTTC
once TRBJ2-2 - TRBV7-2 CASSLSPNWNTGELFF TGTGCCAGCAGCTTAAGTCCAAACTGGAACACCGGGGAGCTGTTTTTT
- TRBJ2-1 - TRBV27 CASSLIDRKSEQFF TGTGCCAGCAGTTTAATCGACCGTAAGAGCGAGCAGTTCTTC
- TRBJ1-2 - TRBV7-2 CASSLSQGWDYGYTF TGTGCCAGCAGCTTATCACAGGGATGGGACTATGGCTACACCTTC
- TRBJ2-1 TRBD2 TRBV16 CASSQSTSGALSSYNEQFF TGTGCCAGCAGCCAGTCGACTAGCGGGGCCTTGAGCTCCTACAATGAGCAGTTCTTC
- TRBJ1-2 - TRBV6-5 CASSPTAPNYGYTF TGTGCCAGCAGCCCCACTGCTCCTAACTATGGCTACACCTTC
few TRBJ2-2 - TRBV2 CASSESGTGELFF TGTGCCAGCAGTGAATCGGGGACCGGGGAGCTGTTTTTT
- TRBJ2-5 - TRBV5-1 CASSPGASSQETQYF TGCGCCAGCAGCCCTGGTGCGTCTTCTCAAGAGACCCAGTACTTC
- TRBJ2-3 - TRBV10-3 CAISRDGPPTDTQYF TGTGCCATCAGTCGCGACGGCCCACCGACAGATACGCAGTATTTT
- TRBJ2-3 - TRBV14 CASSQGYGATDTQYF TGTGCCAGCAGCCAAGGATACGGGGCCACAGATACGCAGTATTTT